This T cell receptor beta chain was retrieved from a study of cytomegalovirus exposure and HLA in healthy donors. Notes on the study in general: Earlier results showed most TCR beta V segments being productive about 87% or about 30% of the time.

About this clone: No antigen is known for it.

The V gene's germline CDR1 is SGHRS and CDR2 YFSETQ. This CDR3 is built from 16 residues. Between the trimmed V and J ends, which lost 0 bases and 0 bases, there was a span of 13 bases. Use of 60 Vbeta and 13 Jbeta primers characterized the PCR. Sequencing was performed with immunoSEQ multiplex PCR; in TCRdb, only in-frame clones are kept and a portion is missing. The top ten hold 2% to 2.5% of the sample, which has about 180,000 clones, around 80% seen once. This clonotype was sampled from a male donor in good health and CMV-seronegative. Sample: PBMCs. The chain is built from TRBV5-1 and TRBJ2-7, with unresolved D. The CDR3 reads CASSLDRIEYSYEQYF. The CDR3 DNA is TGCGCCAGCAGCTTGGACCGCATTGAGTACTCCTACGAGCAGTACTTC.